This T cell receptor (beta chain) appears in the sequencing data of a study of blood T cells in healthy people across ages. General observations from the study: PBMCs that were unsorted prevented a conclusive naive versus antigen-experienced comparison. Older individuals had lower TCR beta diversity per million T cells (the decline was roughly linear).

Using a J-beta primer mix together with a sample-barcoded 5' primer, a second PCR was run for about 7 to 12 cycles. TCRdb passed the 5' RACE reads through MiXCR, listing each CDR3 protein once. The sample holds about 1.8 million distinct CDR3 sequences, roughly 50% seen once. Of note for this clonotype: As yet, its antigen is unknown.

Germline CDR1 DFQATT, CDR2 SNEGSKA (reference sequence). V lost 8 bases, J lost 6 bases, and 26 bases lay in between. The CDR3 covers 16 residues. RNA extraction gave at least 6 micrograms of total RNA per sample. This TCR was recovered from a woman in her 40s in good health. The chain uses TRBV20-1 and TRBJ2-1, with D perhaps TRBD1 or TRBD2 (5 bases each). The sequenced sample was blood. CDR3: CSTHSRAGTFLNEQFF. CDR3 coding DNA: TGCAGTACCCACAGCCGGGCAGGGACCTTTCTCAATGAGCAGTTCTTC.